Below are 10 T cell receptor beta chains sequenced from a single sample in a study of blood T cell repertoires in COVID-19. TCRdb's table, derived via immunoSEQ multiplex PCR, lists solely in-frame clones and lacks some. Seen here are fewer than 450,000 clones, 91% observed once, and the top ten hold more than 3%. The sequenced sample consisted of peripheral blood. The receptors were sampled from a woman between 18 and 29 years old who had recovered from COVID-19.

The chain links TRBV30 to TRBJ1-2; D gene unclear. Trimming shortened V by 2 bases and J by 2 bases, and 6 bases separated the two germline ends. The V gene's germline CDR1 is GTSNPN and CDR2 SVGIG (reference sequence). The CDR3 is 12 amino acids. The CDR3 DNA reads as TGTGCCTGGAGTCGAGGAAACTATGGCTACACCTTC. Protein product: CAWSRGNYGYTF.

The CDR3 loop is CASSFQSPAGGETQYF. The DNA for the CDR3 is TGTGCCAGCAGCTTCCAGAGTCCAGCGGGAGGGGAGACCCAGTACTTC. The chain has TRBV7-2 and TRBJ2-5; 10 nucleotides agree with TRBD2. Germline loops: CDR1 SGHTA, CDR2 FQGNSA. The CDR3 runs to 16 residues. Trimming removed 3 bases from V and 5 bases from J; junction bases left unmatched: 9.

The chain carries TRBV6-2 or TRBV6-3 and TRBJ1-3; D is unresolved. V was shortened by 6 bases and J by 3 bases, with 12 bases between the two germline ends. From germline, CDR1 is MNHEY and CDR2 SVGEGT. This CDR3 is 14 amino acids long. CDR3 sequence reads: CASSPGGFGNTIYF. The CDR3 DNA reads TGTGCCAGCAGCCCCGGCGGTTTTGGAAACACCATATATTTT.

Details on this clone: The identical CDR3 is also encoded by other nucleotide sequences in the sample. This chain uses TRBV9 with TRBJ1-2; maybe TRBD1 (5 bases). CDR1 is SGDLS and CDR2 is YYNGEE in the germline V gene. V lost 4 bases to trimming and J lost 4 bases, with 11 bases between them. The CDR3 sequence is 13 residues long. CDR3 coding DNA: TGTGCCAGCAGCCCCGGGGGGAGCTATGGCTACACCTTC. This codes for CASSPGGSYGYTF.

This rearrangement joins TRBV27 to TRBJ2-7; TRBD2 matches at 10 bases. With V trimmed by 6 bases and J by 1 base, 27 bases remained unmatched. Germline V gives CDR1 MNHEY, CDR2 SMNVEV (reference sequence). This CDR3 is built from 22 residues. CDR3 protein: CASRGHPIWASGRVRGSYEQYV. The CDR3 bases are TGTGCCAGCAGAGGACATCCCATATGGGCTAGCGGGAGAGTCAGGGGATCCTACGAGCAGTACGTC.

The table lists this clone with a count of one. This CDR3 is CASSLARFIQETQYF. DNA for the CDR3: TGTGCCAGCAGCTTGGCTCGGTTTATACAAGAGACCCAGTACTTC. J is TRBJ2-5 and V is TRBV5-6; unclear D gene. Trimming cost V 0 bases and J 2 bases, with 11 bases left between them. The CDR3 has 15 amino acids. Per the germline V gene, CDR1 is SGHDT and CDR2 is YYEEEE.

This clone was observed once. The genes are TRBV7-2 and TRBJ2-5; TRBD2 matches 7 bases. The J segment lost 0 bases and the V segment lost 5 bases, leaving 18 bases of the junction unmatched. This CDR3 has 19 residues. Germline-derived CDR1 and CDR2 are SGHTA and FQGNSA. CDR3 sequence: CASSPGSGWREKYQETQYF. In DNA, the CDR3 is TGTGCCAGCAGCCCTGGCAGCGGCTGGCGGGAGAAATACCAAGAGACCCAGTACTTC.

The gene calls are TRBV29-1 and TRBJ2-5, with 7 nucleotides matching TRBD1. CDR3 size: 15 residues. V lost 1 base to trimming and J lost 2 bases; unmatched junction nucleotides: 7. CDR1 SQVTM and CDR2 ANQGSEA come from the germline V gene. The CDR3 loop is CSVEGGGQVQETQYF. The DNA for the CDR3 is TGCAGCGTTGAAGGGGGTGGACAGGTTCAAGAGACCCAGTACTTC.

V and J are TRBV7-8 and TRBJ1-1, with D unresolved. The V end lost 5 bases, the J end lost 7 bases, and 11 bases lay between the germline ends. The CDR3 runs 12 residues. The germline V gene encodes CDR1 SGHVS and CDR2 FQNEAQ. The CDR3: CASSEGGVEAFF. The CDR3 bases are TGTGCCAGCAGCGAGGGCGGGGTTGAAGCTTTCTTT.

This clone was observed once. The chain carries TRBV25-1 and TRBJ1-6; TRBD1 is a possible D gene (5 bases). Trimming removed 6 bases from V and 0 bases from J, with 15 bases in between. The germline V gene has CDR1 MGHDK and CDR2 SYGVNS. This CDR3 is built from 17 residues. CDR3 bases: TGTGCCAGCAGGGGAGGGGAGGTTAGCTCCTATAATTCACCCCTCCACTTT. Translated: CASRGGEVSSYNSPLHF. Full variable domain (rest looked up from reference TRBV25-1 and TRBJ1-6): EADIYQTPRYLVIGTGKKITLECSQTMGHDKMYWYQQDPGMELHLIHYSYGVNSTEKGDLSSESTVSRIRTEHFPLTLESARPSHTSQYLCASRGGEVSSYNSPLHFGNGTRLTVT.